The 28 T cell receptor beta chains reported below all come from one sample, sequenced in a study of shared clonotypes between healthy human individuals. Profiling relied on immunoSEQ multiplex PCR, and the TCRdb table lists in-frame clones only, not all of them. The table shows around 1.4 million clones, with about 98.5% occurring only once. The sequenced sample consisted of naive CD4+ T cells sorted from blood. Subset given: CD45RA+ positively selected. These receptors were collected from a man aged 25-40 years in good health.

The chain employs TRBV15 and TRBJ2-7, with 8 bases aligning to TRBD2. CDR1 LNHNV and CDR2 YYDKDF come from the germline V gene (reference sequence). The CDR3 is 17 amino acids. V dropped 0 bases and J dropped 0; count of bases not matched to a gene: 7. Written as DNA, the CDR3 is TGTGCCACCAGCAGAGATCCGGCGGGAGGCCTCTCCTACGAGCAGTACTTC. This sequence encodes CATSRDPAGGLSYEQYF. Looking up the rest from reference TRBV15 and TRBJ2-7 gives the full variable domain: DAMVIQNPRYQVTQFGKPVTLSCSQTLNHNVMYWYQQKSSQAPKLLFHYYDKDFNNEADTPDNFQSRRPNTSFCFLDIRSPGLGDTAMYLCATSRDPAGGLSYEQYFGPGTRLTVT.

This clone was seen once. The chain links TRBV11-2 to TRBJ1-2; TRBD1 aligns across 11 bases. Losses at the gene ends were 5 bases for V and 2 bases for J; bases not matched to a gene: 13. CDR3 length equals 18 residues. CDR1 is SGHAT and CDR2 is FQNNGV in the germline V gene. The CDR3 DNA reads TGTGCCAGCAGCCTAACCTCAACCGGGACAGGGGGGAACTATGGCTACACCTTC. Translation: CASSLTSTGTGGNYGYTF.

The chain combines TRBV15 with TRBJ2-1; no clear D. Trimming shortened V by 3 bases and J by 3 bases, and 3 bases separated the two germline ends. The CDR3 spans 12 residues. The germline CDR1 and CDR2 sequences are LNHNV and YYDKDF (reference sequence). CDR3 bases: TGTGCCACCAGCAGTCGCTACAATGAGCAGTTCTTC. Encoded protein: CATSSRYNEQFF.

This chain connects TRBV10-3 to TRBJ2-3; possibly TRBD1 for D (6 bases). V dropped 7 bases and J dropped 1 base, with 15 bases sitting between them. CDR1 and CDR2 (germline): ENHRY, SYGVKD. The CDR3 extends over 15 amino acids. As DNA, the CDR3 is TGTGCCATCACCCCAGGGGACCCAGGCACAGATACGCAGTATTTT. Its translation is CAITPGDPGTDTQYF.

The rearrangement uses TRBV28 and TRBJ1-2; D might be TRBD1 (6 bases). CDR3 size: 15 residues. Germline V gene lookup returns CDR1 MDHEN and CDR2 SYDVKM. The V and J ends lost 4 bases and 4 bases respectively, with 16 bases between them. The CDR3: CASSSPRGGTYGYTF. The CDR3, as DNA: TGTGCCAGCAGTTCACCCCGAGGGGGAACCTATGGCTACACCTTC.

J is TRBJ1-5 and V is TRBV11-2; D ambiguous. The CDR3 loop spans 15 amino acids. The germline V gene has CDR1 SGHAT and CDR2 FQNNGV. V shed 5 bases and J shed 6 bases, with 17 bases lying between them. For the CDR3, the DNA is TGTGCCAGCAGCCCCCGGAATACTAATGGTCAGCCCCAGCATTTT. Translated, it gives CASSPRNTNGQPQHF.

With respect to this clone: Additional DNA sequences in this sample encode the identical CDR3. The gene calls are TRBV25-1 and TRBJ2-7; D is undetermined. CDR1 is MGHDK and CDR2 is SYGVNS in the germline V gene. With 2 bases removed from V and 5 bases from J, the gap between germline ends came to 4 bases. This CDR3 has 11 residues. The CDR3 DNA follows: TGTGCCAGCAGTGAACTCCACGAGCAGTACTTC. Protein sequence: CASSELHEQYF.

The chain uses TRBV5-4 and TRBJ2-2, with TRBD2 identical over 9 bases. Germline values: CDR1 SGHNT, CDR2 YYREEE (reference sequence). The J segment lost 7 bases and the V segment lost 0 bases, leaving 10 bases of the junction unmatched. This CDR3 region has 17 residues. The CDR3 spells CASSLGLRLAGIGELFF. As DNA, the CDR3 is TGTGCCAGCAGCTTGGGTTTAAGGCTAGCGGGGATCGGGGAGCTGTTTTTT.

V gene TRBV4-1 combines with J gene TRBJ1-5, with 8 bases aligning to TRBD1. Germline trimming cut 4 bases from V and 4 bases from J; bases unmatched to any gene: 12. Germline CDR1 reads MGHRA; CDR2 reads YSYEKL. The CDR3 covers 17 residues. The CDR3 DNA reads TGCGCCAGCAGCCCCTACTCCGACAGGGGAAGTAATCAGCCCCAGCATTTT. Its translation: CASSPYSDRGSNQPQHF.

The V call is TRBV4-3, the J call TRBJ1-1; tentatively, D is TRBD1 (5 bases). There are 15 residues in the CDR3. The germline V gene encodes CDR1 LGHNA and CDR2 YSLEER. Deletions cut 0 bases from V and 4 bases from J, with 12 bases between. In DNA, the CDR3 is TGCGCCAGCAGCCAAGATTCGGGGGGGTTCACTGAAGCTTTCTTT. Encoded protein: CASSQDSGGFTEAFF.

The chain has TRBV28 and TRBJ1-5; D might be TRBD1 (6 bases). This CDR3 is 15 amino acids long. Germline assignment: CDR1 MDHEN and CDR2 SYDVKM. The germline V and J ends were trimmed by 1 base and 5 bases, with 12 bases remaining between them. The DNA for the CDR3 is TGTGCCAGCAGTTTATTGGGGGCGACCCATCAGCCCCAGCATTTT. This translates into CASSLLGATHQPQHF.

The chain employs TRBV27 and TRBJ2-5; perhaps D is TRBD1 or TRBD2 (5 bases each). Deletions cut 5 bases from V and 4 bases from J, with 14 bases between. Germline-derived CDR1 and CDR2 are MNHEY and SMNVEV (reference sequence). This CDR3 spans 14 amino acids. CDR3 DNA: TGTGCCAGCAGTCCCAGGGTTGGGGGAGAGACCCAGTACTTC. This encodes CASSPRVGGETQYF.

The rearrangement joins TRBV11-2 to TRBJ2-3, with 12 nucleotides matching TRBD2. Trimming removed 0 bases from V and 2 bases from J; junction bases left unmatched: 3. The germline CDR1 and CDR2 sequences are SGHAT and FQNNGV. CDR3 length: 17 residues. The CDR3, as DNA: TGTGCCAGCAGCTTAGAGACTAGCGGGAGACCCACAGATACGCAGTATTTT. Translating it yields CASSLETSGRPTDTQYF.

The chain is built from TRBV28 and TRBJ2-3; D is unresolved. CDR1 MDHEN and CDR2 SYDVKM come from the germline V gene. V was clipped by 2 bases and J by 10 bases, with 16 bases between them. The CDR3 is 14 amino acids. CDR3 nucleotides: TGTGCCAGCAGTTTACGTCTGACCGTAGAACCGCAGTATTTT. Translating it yields CASSLRLTVEPQYF.

Here the CDR3 DNA reads TGTGCCAGCTCACCGGTTACCAGGGGGGCTAACTATGGCTACACCTTC. Translated, it gives CASSPVTRGANYGYTF. The chain recombines TRBV18 with TRBJ1-2, with 7 nucleotides matching TRBD1. The J segment lost 0 bases and the V segment lost 3 bases, leaving 7 bases of the junction unmatched. CDR1 is KGHSH and CDR2 is LQKENI in the germline V gene. This CDR3 is built from 16 residues.

The V and J genes are TRBV11-2 and TRBJ2-3; 9 bases are shared with TRBD2. CDR1 is SGHAT and CDR2 is FQNNGV in the germline V gene. J gave up 4 bases and V 5 bases, and 4 bases lay outside the gene matches. The CDR3 covers 14 residues. This chain's CDR3 is CASSIAGVSDTQYF. The CDR3, as DNA: TGTGCCAGCAGCATAGCGGGAGTCTCAGATACGCAGTATTTT.

The DNA for the CDR3 is TGTGCCAGCAGTGTTCTTGGGGAGGGCAGAAAAGAGACCCAGTACTTC. This encodes CASSVLGEGRKETQYF. The rearrangement uses TRBV25-1 and TRBJ2-5, with TRBD2 matching over 7 bases. CDR3 length: 16 residues. Unmatched junction bases numbered 11, after V lost 4 bases and J lost 3 bases. Germline CDR1 reads MGHDK; CDR2 reads SYGVNS.

J is TRBJ2-1 and V is TRBV25-1; tentatively, D is TRBD1 or TRBD2 (5 bases each). Germline CDR1 is MGHDK and CDR2 is SYGVNS. CDR3 length equals 12 residues. The V and J ends lost 6 bases and 13 bases respectively, with 16 bases between them. Here the CDR3 reads CASSRPNGGQFF. Here the CDR3 DNA reads TGTGCCAGCAGCCGCCCGAATGGGGGTCAGTTCTTC.

This clone was counted a single time. The rearrangement links TRBV11-2 to TRBJ2-7; 8 bases map to TRBD1. CDR3 length equals 17 residues. The V gene end was trimmed by 2 bases and the J gene end by 5 bases; junction bases not matched to a gene: 14. CDR1 and CDR2 from the germline V gene are SGHAT and FQNNGV. CDR3 region: CASSLFVDRVIMDEQYF. CDR3 in DNA: TGTGCCAGCAGCTTATTTGTGGACAGGGTAATAATGGACGAGCAGTACTTC. The full variable domain, its missing parts supplied by reference TRBV11-2 and TRBJ2-7, is EAGVAQSPRYKIIEKRQSVAFWCNPISGHATLYWYQQILGQGPKLLIQFQNNGVVDDSQLPKDRFSAERLKGVDSTLKIQPAKLEDSAVYLCASSLFVDRVIMDEQYFGPGTRLTVT.

The rearrangement links TRBV28 to TRBJ1-3; 7 bases are shared with TRBD1. This CDR3 has 16 amino acids. After removal of 4 bases from V and 4 bases from J, the junction contained 10 bases not matched to a gene. Per the germline V gene, CDR1 is MDHEN and CDR2 is SYDVKM. CDR3 coding DNA: TGTGCCAGCAGTTCCCCAAACAGGGGATCCGGAAACACCATATATTTT. This codes for CASSSPNRGSGNTIYF.

This chain links TRBV18 with TRBJ2-5; a weak D match, TRBD2 (6 bases). CDR1 and CDR2 from the germline V gene are KGHSH and LQKENI. With 2 bases removed from V and 2 bases from J, the gap between germline ends came to 12 bases. The CDR3 totals 15 residues. CDR3 loop: CASSPSIAGQETQYF. For the CDR3, the DNA is TGTGCCAGCTCACCAAGCATTGCGGGGCAAGAGACCCAGTACTTC.

The CDR3 nucleotides read TGTGCCAGCAGCTTCTCCACAGGGGAGACCCAGTACTTC. This gives the protein CASSFSTGETQYF. The chain couples TRBV7-9 to TRBJ2-5, with a weak D call TRBD1 (6 bases). Trimming removed 3 bases from V and 5 bases from J, with 10 bases in between. CDR3 length: 13 residues. CDR1 is SEHNR, CDR2 FQNEAQ, per germline (reference sequence). The full variable domain, with the rest looked up from reference TRBV7-9 and TRBJ2-5, is DTGVSQNPRHKITKRGQNVTFRCDPISEHNRLYWYRQTLGQGPEFLTYFQNEAQLEKSRLLSDRFSAERPKGSFSTLEIQRTEQGDSAMYLCASSFSTGETQYFGPGTRLLVL.

CDR3 protein: CAWSVPGGGYTF. CDR3 in DNA: TGTGCCTGGAGTGTACCCGGGGGCGGCTACACCTTC. The chain has TRBV30 and TRBJ1-2; weak D call: TRBD1 (6 bases). The ends were cut back, 0 bases at V and 8 bases at J, with 10 bases in the middle. The V gene's germline CDR1 is GTSNPN and CDR2 SVGIG (reference sequence). The CDR3 is 12 residues long.

The J gene is TRBJ1-3, the V gene TRBV7-9; TRBD1 is a possible D gene (5 bases). Germline V gene lookup returns CDR1 SEHNR and CDR2 FQNEAQ (reference sequence). The CDR3 consists of 15 residues. Deletions cut 2 bases from V and 1 base from J, with 9 bases between. Written as DNA, the CDR3 is TGTGCCAGCAGCTTAAAAGGGGCATCTGGAAACACCATATATTTT. Protein sequence: CASSLKGASGNTIYF.

This rearrangement joins TRBV7-2 to TRBJ2-1; D may be TRBD2 (6 bases). Between the trimmed V and J ends, which lost 1 base and 5 bases, there was a span of 12 bases. This CDR3 is 15 amino acids long. The germline gives CDR1 SGHTA, CDR2 FQGNSA. The CDR3 loop reads CASSLVGTAHNEQFF. CDR3 nucleotide sequence: TGTGCCAGCAGCTTAGTGGGGACTGCCCACAATGAGCAGTTCTTC.

This chain connects TRBV5-4 to TRBJ2-7; D not certain. The CDR3 contains 14 residues. CDR1 is SGHNT and CDR2 is YYREEE in the germline V gene (reference sequence). V was pared by 0 bases and J by 2 bases, with 9 bases between. The CDR3 loop is CASSLEGSPYEQYF. In nucleotides, the CDR3 is TGTGCCAGCAGCTTGGAGGGCAGCCCCTACGAGCAGTACTTC.

The rearrangement joins TRBV5-1 to TRBJ2-6; D not resolved. Per the germline V gene, CDR1 is SGHRS and CDR2 is YFSETQ. There are 17 residues in the CDR3. The V end was cut by 2 bases, the J end by 0 bases, with 12 bases between. CDR3 residues: CASSFGHRNSGANVLTF. CDR3 bases: TGCGCCAGCAGCTTCGGGCACCGAAACTCTGGGGCCAACGTCCTGACTTTC. Complete variable domain (other parts from reference TRBV5-1 and TRBJ2-6): KAGVTQTPRYLIKTRGQQVTLSCSPISGHRSVSWYQQTPGQGLQFLFEYFSETQRNKGNFPGRFSGRQFSNSRSEMNVSTLELGDSALYLCASSFGHRNSGANVLTFGAGSRLTVL.

The chain is built from TRBV27 and TRBJ1-4; D is undetermined. The V end was cut by 2 bases, the J end by 8 bases, with 12 bases between. This CDR3 spans 14 amino acids. Germline CDR1 MNHEY, CDR2 SMNVEV (reference sequence). The CDR3 reads CASSLLSPREKLFF. CDR3 in DNA: TGTGCCAGCAGTTTACTCTCCCCTAGGGAAAAACTGTTTTTT. Full variable domain (remainder filled in from reference TRBV27 and TRBJ1-4): EAQVTQNPRYLITVTGKKLTVTCSQNMNHEYMSWYRQDPGLGLRQIYYSMNVEVTDKGDVPEGYKVSRKEKRNFPLILESPSPNQTSLYFCASSLLSPREKLFFGSGTQLSVL.